One sample yielded the 10 T cell receptor beta chains listed below, sequenced in a study of T cell clonality in common variable immunodeficiency. Data came from immunoSEQ multiplex PCR; TCRdb stores just in-frame clones and leaves some out. The specimen gives tens of thousands of clones without singletons; the ten biggest hold under 3.5%. Their target antigens are unknown. Findings and limits, study-wide: Reportedly, TCR beta sequences from common variable immunodeficiency showed fewer deletions and N-nucleotide insertions.

Sample: peripheral blood mononuclear cells. All receptors come from a human donor with common variable immunodeficiency.

This clone was seen a few times. From the germline J gene comes the end of the CDR3, since the read stops 3 residues before it. This chain uses TRBV6-1 with TRBJ1-5; D unresolved. The CDR3 is 12 residues long. Trimming stripped 2 bases from V and 9 bases from J, with 8 bases between. Per germline, CDR1 MNHNS and CDR2 SASEGT. The CDR3 spells CASSEIGWPQHF. CDR3 DNA (partial): TGTGCCAGCAGTGAAATCGGTTGGCCC.

This clone came up many times. The read falls 3 residues short of the CDR3 end, and the missing part is taken from the germline J gene. The rearrangement links TRBV29-1 to TRBJ2-1; 11 nucleotides match TRBD2. The J segment lost 9 bases and the V segment lost 4 bases, leaving 5 bases of the junction unmatched. This CDR3 is built from 13 residues. CDR1 and CDR2 (germline): SQVTM, ANQGSEA. Partial CDR3 DNA: TGCAGCGTTGGAATACTAGCGGGAGTTGAG. Translating it yields CSVGILAGVE. The CDR3 in its entirety is CSVGILAGVEQFF.

This clone was detected ten times or more. One junction end disagrees with the germline gene, perhaps due to a read error. The CDR3 end is not reached by the read, which stops 3 residues before it; the germline J gene fills it in. The chain joins TRBV19 to TRBJ2-2; perhaps TRBD2 as D (6 bases). Germline CDR1 reads LNHDA; CDR2 reads SQIVND (reference sequence). The CDR3 sequence is 15 residues long. CDR3 DNA (partial): TGTGCCAGTAGTACCGGACTATTGAACACCAGGGAG. This codes for CASSTGLLNTRE. From start to end, the CDR3 is CASSTGLLNTRELFF.

This clone was seen many times. The read stops 3 residues short of the end of the CDR3; the missing end is completed from the germline J gene. The gene calls are TRBV5-1 and TRBJ2-1, with D perhaps matching TRBD1 (6 bases). This CDR3 spans 16 amino acids. V lost 4 bases to trimming and J lost 7 bases, with 21 bases between them. Germline loops: CDR1 SGHRS, CDR2 YFSETQ. CDR3 amino acids: CASSANPGQGGNEQFF. The CDR3 bases that were read are TGCGCCAGCAGCGCCAACCCGGGACAAGGTGGAAATGAG. The full variable domain, its missing parts supplied by reference TRBV5-1 and TRBJ2-1, is KAGVTQTPRYLIKTRGQQVTLSCSPISGHRSVSWYQQTPGQGLQFLFEYFSETQRNKGNFPGRFSGRQFSNSRSEMNVSTLELGDSALYLCASSANPGQGGNEQFFGPGTRLTVL.

The table lists this clone with many counts. The read ends 3 residues shy of where the CDR3 ends; the end is completed using the germline J gene. J is TRBJ2-3 and V is TRBV18, with TRBD2 matching over 13 bases. CDR3 length equals 16 residues. The J segment lost 5 bases and the V segment lost 2 bases, leaving 4 bases of the junction unmatched. Germline loops: CDR1 KGHSH, CDR2 LQKENI. CDR3 region: CASSPGLAGALDTQYF. The sequenced CDR3 bases are TGTGCCAGCTCACCAGGACTAGCGGGAGCCTTAGATACG.

At least ten counts were recorded for this clone. The sequence runs out 3 residues before the end of the CDR3; the remainder is reconstructed from the germline J gene. The chain has TRBV11-2 and TRBJ1-3; no clear D gene. This CDR3 is 14 amino acids long. CDR1 and CDR2 from the germline V gene are SGHAT and FQNNGV. Trimming pared 5 bases from V and 7 bases from J, leaving 15 bases between. Here the CDR3 reads CASSESNNWNTIYF. CDR3 bases read: TGTGCCAGCAGCGAATCTAATAATTGGAACACC.

This clone was detected many times. The read is 3 residues too short to cover the CDR3 end, so that end is filled in from the germline J gene. The V call is TRBV5-1, the J call TRBJ1-2; D is perhaps TRBD1 (6 bases). Trimming took off 7 bases at V and 0 bases at J, with 10 bases between the two ends. Looked up from germline, CDR1 is SGHRS and CDR2 is YFSETQ. The CDR3 sequence is 13 residues long. The part of the CDR3 DNA that was read is TGCGCCAGCGCACAGGGCGCTAACTATGGC. Amino acids: CASAQGANYG. The whole CDR3 protein reads CASAQGANYGYTF.

A remark on this clone: The CDR3 end lies 3 residues beyond the end of the read and is filled in from the germline J gene. V gene TRBV19 combines with J gene TRBJ2-1; D might be TRBD1 (6 bases). The CDR3 spans 15 residues. The germline gives CDR1 LNHDA, CDR2 SQIVND (reference sequence). Trimming took 3 bases from V and 0 from J, leaving 9 bases between them. The CDR3 sequence: CASSITGSSYNEQFF. CDR3 bases read: TGTGCCAGTAGTATTACAGGGAGCTCCTACAATGAG. Full variable domain (outside the CDR3, taken from reference TRBV19 and TRBJ2-1): DGGITQSPKYLFRKEGQNVTLSCEQNLNHDAMYWYRQDPGQGLRLIYYSQIVNDFQKGDIAEGYSVSREKKESFPLTVTSAQKNPTAFYLCASSITGSSYNEQFFGPGTRLTVL.

There are many counts of this clone. The CDR3 is cut off 3 residues early in the read; its end comes from the germline J gene. The chain couples TRBV5-1 to TRBJ2-5; 9 nucleotides line up with TRBD1. Trimming took 3 bases from V and 5 from J; bases not matched to a gene: 11. CDR3 size: 16 residues. Germline CDR1 and CDR2: SGHRS and YFSETQ. The DNA read from the CDR3 is TGCGCCAGCAGCTCACAACGTACAGGGGGCCGGGAGACC. Amino acids: CASSSQRTGGRET. The entire CDR3 protein is CASSSQRTGGRETQYF.

With respect to this clone: Read coverage stops 3 residues before the CDR3 terminus; the germline J gene supplies the remainder. The chain links TRBV2 to TRBJ1-6, with 8 bases matching TRBD1. Germline V gene data show CDR1 as SNHLY and CDR2 as FYNNEI. V trimming: 5 bases; J trimming: 9 bases; junction bases outside the gene matches: 6. The CDR3 covers 14 residues. Here the CDR3 reads CASSTNRGGSPLHF. The CDR3 bases that were read are TGTGCCAGCAGTACCAACAGGGGGGGTTCACCC.